These 11 T cell receptor beta chains originate from one sample sequenced in a study of T cells in Graves' hyperthyroidism and ophthalmopathy. It was RNA transcripts that yielded the amplified TCR beta CDR3 regions. With the HTBI primer set, the TCR CDR3 went through a first round of RT-PCR. In TCRdb, the multiplex PCR reads were re-called with MiXCR into one record per CDR3 protein. The repertoire holds 500,000 to 800,000 distinct CDR3 sequences, with about 45% as singletons. The sample comprised peripheral blood or thyroid tissue (not recorded which). Receptors originate from an adult man with Graves' disease, either hyperthyroidism or ophthalmopathy (not recorded which).

This rearrangement joins TRBV7-2 to TRBJ2-2; TRBD1 agrees at 9 bases. The CDR3 contains 14 residues. Losses at the gene ends were 6 bases for V and 7 bases for J; bases not matched to a gene: 6. Germline V CDR1 and CDR2: SGHTA, FQGNSA. Written as DNA, the CDR3 is TGTGCCAGCAGAACCGGGACAGGGAACGGGGAGCTGTTTTTT. It encodes CASRTGTGNGELFF.

In its sample, this clonotype was seen a few times. This rearrangement joins TRBV4-1 to TRBJ2-5; tentatively, D is TRBD2 (5 bases). This CDR3 has 16 amino acids. Germline-derived CDR1 and CDR2 are MGHRA and YSYEKL. Trimming removed 0 bases at V and 7 bases at J, with 18 bases between. The CDR3 is CASSQEEDRRLWTQYF. The CDR3 bases are TGCGCCAGCAGCCAAGAGGAGGACCGACGCTTATGGACCCAGTACTTC.

This clonotype came up many times. This chain connects TRBV2 to TRBJ1-1; D gene ambiguous. Germline V gene sequence: CDR1 SNHLY, CDR2 FYNNEI. V lost 3 bases and J 1 base, leaving 12 bases between the germline ends. The CDR3 sequence is 15 residues long. The CDR3 DNA is TGTGCCAGCAGTGAGGGCCGTGAATCGAACACTGAAGCTTTCTTT. It yields the protein CASSEGRESNTEAFF.

The chain employs TRBV29-1 and TRBJ1-6, with D maybe TRBD1 (5 bases). Looked up from germline, CDR1 is SQVTM and CDR2 is ANQGSEA. V was cut by 5 bases and J by 9 bases, with 14 bases left in between. The CDR3 contains 13 residues. The CDR3 coding sequence is TGCAGCGTTCCGGGGCCGGAGGGTTCACCCCTCCACTTT. It yields the protein CSVPGPEGSPLHF. Complete variable domain (other parts from reference TRBV29-1 and TRBJ1-6): SAVISQKPSRDICQRGTSLTIQCQVDSQVTMMFWYRQQPGQSLTLIATANQGSEATYESGFVIDKFPISRPNLTFSTLTVSNMSPEDSSIYLCSVPGPEGSPLHFGNGTRLTVT.

The CDR3 protein is CASSQDRVRANEQYF. CDR3 bases: TGTGCCAGCAGCCAAGATCGAGTTAGGGCCAACGAGCAGTACTTC. The chain combines TRBV6-1 with TRBJ2-7; unclear D gene. CDR3 length equals 15 residues. The V end lost 6 bases, the J end lost 5 bases, and 20 bases lay between the germline ends. Germline V lookup: CDR1 MNHNS, CDR2 SASEGT.

This clonotype was seen only a few times. The chain employs TRBV12-3 or TRBV12-4 and TRBJ1-2; TRBD1 agrees at 8 bases. CDR3 size: 15 residues. V gave up 2 bases and J gave up 4 bases; unmatched junction bases: 6. The CDR3 coding sequence is TGTGCCAGCAGTTTACCAGGACAGGGTTTCTATGGCTACACCTTC. The encoded protein is CASSLPGQGFYGYTF.

The rearrangement links TRBV29-1 to TRBJ1-2, with D perhaps matching TRBD1 (5 bases). V was shortened by 4 bases and J by 7 bases, with 16 bases between the two germline ends. The V gene's germline CDR1 is SQVTM and CDR2 ANQGSEA. CDR3 length equals 13 residues. The CDR3 nucleotides are TGCAGCGTTGGACCCCCGGACGGGGGTGGCTACACCTTC. Encoded protein: CSVGPPDGGGYTF.

This chain links TRBV4-1 with TRBJ1-2; TRBD1 agrees at 9 bases. With 4 bases clipped from V and 4 bases from J, the junction kept 7 bases outside the gene matches. The CDR3 is made up of 15 amino acids. Germline V CDR1 and CDR2: MGHRA, YSYEKL. The CDR3 reads CASSPRDRDLYGYTF. The CDR3 bases are TGCGCCAGCAGCCCCCGGGACAGGGACCTCTATGGCTACACCTTC.

This rearrangement joins TRBV12-3 or TRBV12-4 to TRBJ2-5, with D possibly TRBD2 on 5 matching bases. This CDR3 has 15 residues. Trimming cost V 4 bases and J 5 bases, with 17 bases left between them. The CDR3 nucleotides read TGTGCCAGCAGTTCGGGGTCCGTTTTGTTGGAGACCCAGTACTTC. Encoded protein: CASSSGSVLLETQYF.

The gene calls are TRBV4-2 and TRBJ1-6, with 9 bases fitting TRBD1. Germline-derived CDR1 and CDR2 are LGHNA and YNFKEQ. The V segment lost 2 bases and the J segment 9 bases; nucleotides outside the gene matches: 2. This CDR3 is 14 amino acids long. In DNA form, the CDR3 reads TGTGCCAGCAGCCAAACAGGGGGCGGTTCACCCCTCCACTTT. It codes for CASSQTGGGSPLHF.

This clonotype showed up many times. This chain uses TRBV7-9 with TRBJ2-7; 11 bases match TRBD1. The germline gives CDR1 SEHNR, CDR2 FQNEAQ (reference sequence). V gave up 5 bases and J gave up 6 bases; unmatched junction bases: 6. This CDR3 spans 14 amino acids. CDR3: CASSPGTGGIEQYF. CDR3 DNA sequence: TGTGCCAGCAGCCCCGGGACAGGGGGTATCGAGCAGTACTTC.